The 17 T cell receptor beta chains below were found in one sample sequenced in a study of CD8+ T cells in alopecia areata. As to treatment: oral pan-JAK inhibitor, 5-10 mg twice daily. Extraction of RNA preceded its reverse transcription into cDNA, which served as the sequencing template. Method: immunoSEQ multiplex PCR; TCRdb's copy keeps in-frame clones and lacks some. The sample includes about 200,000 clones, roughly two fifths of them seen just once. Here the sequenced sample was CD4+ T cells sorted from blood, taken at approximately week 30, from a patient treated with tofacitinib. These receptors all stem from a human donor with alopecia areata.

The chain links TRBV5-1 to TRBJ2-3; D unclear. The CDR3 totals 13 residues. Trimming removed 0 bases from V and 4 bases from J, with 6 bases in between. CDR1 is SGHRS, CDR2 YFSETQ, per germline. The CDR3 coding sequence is TGCGCCAGCAGCTTGGAGGTGGCAGATACGCAGTATTTT. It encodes CASSLEVADTQYF.

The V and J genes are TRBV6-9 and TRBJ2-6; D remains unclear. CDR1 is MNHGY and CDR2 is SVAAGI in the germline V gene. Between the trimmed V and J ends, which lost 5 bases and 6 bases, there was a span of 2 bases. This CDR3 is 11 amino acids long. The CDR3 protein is CASSPANVLTF. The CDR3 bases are TGTGCCAGCAGTCCGGCCAACGTCCTGACTTTC.

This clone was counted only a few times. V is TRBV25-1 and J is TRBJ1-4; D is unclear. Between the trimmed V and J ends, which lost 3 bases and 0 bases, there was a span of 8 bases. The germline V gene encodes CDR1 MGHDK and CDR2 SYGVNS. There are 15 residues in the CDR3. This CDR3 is CASSDRSSTNEKLFF. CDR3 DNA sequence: TGTGCCAGCAGTGACAGATCTTCAACTAATGAAAAACTGTTTTTT.

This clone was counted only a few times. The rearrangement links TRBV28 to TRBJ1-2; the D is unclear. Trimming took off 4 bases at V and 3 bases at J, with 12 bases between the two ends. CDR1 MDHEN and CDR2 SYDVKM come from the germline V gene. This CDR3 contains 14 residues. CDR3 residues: CASSSPGEDYGYTF. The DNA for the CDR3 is TGTGCCAGCAGTTCTCCCGGGGAGGACTATGGCTACACCTTC.

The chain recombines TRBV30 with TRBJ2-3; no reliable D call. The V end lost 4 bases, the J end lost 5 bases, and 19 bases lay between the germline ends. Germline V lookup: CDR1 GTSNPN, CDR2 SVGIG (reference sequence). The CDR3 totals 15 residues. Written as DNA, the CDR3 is TGTGCCTGGACTAGGGTAGCCCTGGGGTTAGATACGCAGTATTTT. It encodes CAWTRVALGLDTQYF.

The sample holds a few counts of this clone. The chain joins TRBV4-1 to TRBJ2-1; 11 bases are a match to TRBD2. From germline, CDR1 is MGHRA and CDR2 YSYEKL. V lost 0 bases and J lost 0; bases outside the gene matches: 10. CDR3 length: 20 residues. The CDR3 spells CASSQERPSGRTSSYNEQFF. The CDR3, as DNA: TGCGCCAGCAGCCAAGAGAGGCCTAGCGGGAGGACCAGCTCCTACAATGAGCAGTTCTTC.

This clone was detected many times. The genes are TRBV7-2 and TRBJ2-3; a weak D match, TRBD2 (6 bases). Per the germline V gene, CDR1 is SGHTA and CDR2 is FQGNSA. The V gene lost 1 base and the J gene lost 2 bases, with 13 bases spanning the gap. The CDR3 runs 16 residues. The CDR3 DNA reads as TGTGCCAGCAGCTTAGTCGCGGGACCTTCCACAGATACGCAGTATTTT. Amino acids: CASSLVAGPSTDTQYF.

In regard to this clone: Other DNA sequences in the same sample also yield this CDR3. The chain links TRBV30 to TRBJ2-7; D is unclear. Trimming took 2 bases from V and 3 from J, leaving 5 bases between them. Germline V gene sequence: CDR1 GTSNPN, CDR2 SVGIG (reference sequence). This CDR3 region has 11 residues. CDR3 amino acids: CAWSRGYEQYF. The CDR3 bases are TGTGCCTGGAGTCGCGGCTACGAGCAGTACTTC.

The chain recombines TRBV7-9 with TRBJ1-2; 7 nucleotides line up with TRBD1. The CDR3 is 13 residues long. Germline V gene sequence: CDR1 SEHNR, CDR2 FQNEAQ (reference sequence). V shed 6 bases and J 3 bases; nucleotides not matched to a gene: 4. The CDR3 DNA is TGTGCCAGCAGGAGGGACAGAGACTATGGCTACACCTTC. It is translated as CASRRDRDYGYTF.

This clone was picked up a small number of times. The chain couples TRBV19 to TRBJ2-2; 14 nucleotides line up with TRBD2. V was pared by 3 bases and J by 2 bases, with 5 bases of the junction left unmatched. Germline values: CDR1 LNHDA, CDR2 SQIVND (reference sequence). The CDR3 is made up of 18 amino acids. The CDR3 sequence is CASSILGLAGGNTGELFF. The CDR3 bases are TGTGCCAGTAGTATCCTAGGACTAGCGGGAGGAAACACCGGGGAGCTGTTTTTT.

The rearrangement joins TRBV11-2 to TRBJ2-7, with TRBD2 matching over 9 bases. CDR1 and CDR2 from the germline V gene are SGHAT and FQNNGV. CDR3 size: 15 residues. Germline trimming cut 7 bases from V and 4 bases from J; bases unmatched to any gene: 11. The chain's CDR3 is CASTPRLAGFYEQYF. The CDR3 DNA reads TGTGCCAGCACCCCCCGGCTAGCGGGATTTTACGAGCAGTACTTC.

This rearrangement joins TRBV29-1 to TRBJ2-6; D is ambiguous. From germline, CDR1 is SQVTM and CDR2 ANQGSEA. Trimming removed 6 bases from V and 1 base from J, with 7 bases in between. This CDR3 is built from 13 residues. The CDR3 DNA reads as TGCAGCGTCCATATTTCTGGGGCCAACGTCCTGACTTTC. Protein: CSVHISGANVLTF.

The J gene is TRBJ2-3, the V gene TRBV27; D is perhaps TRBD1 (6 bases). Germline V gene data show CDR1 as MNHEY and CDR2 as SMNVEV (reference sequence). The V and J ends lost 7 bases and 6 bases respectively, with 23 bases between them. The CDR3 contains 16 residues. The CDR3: CASKFIPEQGGDTQYF. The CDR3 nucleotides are TGTGCCAGCAAGTTCATCCCCGAACAGGGTGGTGATACGCAGTATTTT.

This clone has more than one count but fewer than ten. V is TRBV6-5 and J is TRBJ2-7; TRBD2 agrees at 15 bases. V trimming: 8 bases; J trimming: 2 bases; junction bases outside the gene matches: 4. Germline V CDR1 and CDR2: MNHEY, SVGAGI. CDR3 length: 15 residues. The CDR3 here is CASSRTSGGAYEQYF. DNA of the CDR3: TGTGCCAGCTCTAGGACTAGCGGGGGGGCCTACGAGCAGTACTTC.

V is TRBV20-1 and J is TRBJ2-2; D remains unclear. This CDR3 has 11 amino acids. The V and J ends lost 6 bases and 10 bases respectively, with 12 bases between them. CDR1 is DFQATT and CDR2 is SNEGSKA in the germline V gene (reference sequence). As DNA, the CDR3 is TGCAGTGCCAGAAAGGTTGAGGAGCTGTTTTTT. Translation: CSARKVEELFF.

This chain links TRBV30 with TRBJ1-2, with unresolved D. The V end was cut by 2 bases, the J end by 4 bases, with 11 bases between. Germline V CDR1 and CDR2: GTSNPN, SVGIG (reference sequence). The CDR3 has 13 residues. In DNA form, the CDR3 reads TGTGCCTGGAGTTCCGGGTCCTTCTATGGCTACACCTTC. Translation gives CAWSSGSFYGYTF. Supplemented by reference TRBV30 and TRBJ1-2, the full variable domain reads SQTIHQWPATLVQPVGSPLSLECTVEGTSNPNLYWYRQAAGRGLQLLFYSVGIGQISSEVPQNLSASRPQDRQFILSSKKLLLSDSGFYLCAWSSGSFYGYTFGSGTRLTVV.

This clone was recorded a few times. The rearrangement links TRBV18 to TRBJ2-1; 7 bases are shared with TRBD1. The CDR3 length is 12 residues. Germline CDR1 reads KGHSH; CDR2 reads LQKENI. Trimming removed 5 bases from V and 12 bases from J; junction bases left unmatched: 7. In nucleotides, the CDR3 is TGTGCCAGCTCAGACGAGGGACAGAGGCAGTTCTTC. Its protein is CASSDEGQRQFF.